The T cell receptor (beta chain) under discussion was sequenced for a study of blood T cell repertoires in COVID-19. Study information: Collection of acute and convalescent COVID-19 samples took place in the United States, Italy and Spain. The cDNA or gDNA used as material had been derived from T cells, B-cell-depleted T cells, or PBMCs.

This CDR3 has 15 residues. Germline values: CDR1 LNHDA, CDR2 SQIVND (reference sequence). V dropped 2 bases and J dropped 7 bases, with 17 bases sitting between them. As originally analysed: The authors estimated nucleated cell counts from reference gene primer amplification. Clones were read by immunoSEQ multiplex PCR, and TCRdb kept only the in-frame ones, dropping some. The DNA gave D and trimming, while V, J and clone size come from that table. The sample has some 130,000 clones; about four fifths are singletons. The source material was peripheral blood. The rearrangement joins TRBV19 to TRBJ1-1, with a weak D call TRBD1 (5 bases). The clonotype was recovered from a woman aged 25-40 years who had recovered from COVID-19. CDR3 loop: CASSISRRGGGEAFF. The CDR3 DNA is TGTGCCAGTAGTATATCCAGGCGGGGCGGGGGTGAAGCTTTCTTT.